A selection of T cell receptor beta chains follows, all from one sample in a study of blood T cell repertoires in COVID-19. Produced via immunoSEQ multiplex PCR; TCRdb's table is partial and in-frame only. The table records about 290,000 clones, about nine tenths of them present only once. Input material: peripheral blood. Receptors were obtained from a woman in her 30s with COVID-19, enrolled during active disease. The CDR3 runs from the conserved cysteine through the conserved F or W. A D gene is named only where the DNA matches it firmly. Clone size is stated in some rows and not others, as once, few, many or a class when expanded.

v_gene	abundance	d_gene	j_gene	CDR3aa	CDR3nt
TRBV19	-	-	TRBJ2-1	CASSIGVDMDEQFF	TGTGCCAGTAGTATAGGGGTGGACATGGATGAGCAGTTCTTC
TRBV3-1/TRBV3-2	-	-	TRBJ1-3	CASSQDQTAGHPPRF	TGTGCCAGCAGCCAAGATCAAACGGCGGGGCATCCTCCCCGATTT
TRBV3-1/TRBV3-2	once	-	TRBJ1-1	CASRDGTRTFF	TGTGCCAGCAGGGACGGGACTAGGACTTTCTTT
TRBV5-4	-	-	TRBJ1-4	CASSEGTLLGEKLFF	TGTGCCAGCAGTGAGGGAACACTCCTCGGGGAAAAACTGTTTTTT
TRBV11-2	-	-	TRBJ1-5	CASSSRGNQPQHF	TGTGCCAGCAGCTCCCGGGGTAATCAGCCCCAGCATTTT
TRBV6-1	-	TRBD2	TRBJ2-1	CASSEARGGSYNEQFF	TGTGCCAGCAGTGAAGCGCGGGGGGGCTCCTACAATGAGCAGTTCTTC
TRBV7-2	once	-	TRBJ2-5	CASSLGGDQETQYF	TGTGCCAGCAGCTTGGGGGGAGACCAAGAGACCCAGTACTTC
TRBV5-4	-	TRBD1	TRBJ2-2	CASSSKAQGPGELFF	TGTGCCAGCAGCTCCAAAGCACAGGGGCCAGGGGAGCTGTTTTTT
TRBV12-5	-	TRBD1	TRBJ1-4	CASGEGASNEKLFF	TGTGCTAGTGGGGAGGGGGCCTCTAATGAAAAACTGTTTTTT
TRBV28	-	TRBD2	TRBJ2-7	CASSPTASGGAREQYF	TGTGCCAGCAGTCCGACCGCTAGCGGGGGGGCGAGGGAGCAGTACTTC
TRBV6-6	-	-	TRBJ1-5	CASTPSSPTPQHF	TGTGCCAGCACCCCATCCTCCCCTACGCCCCAGCATTTT
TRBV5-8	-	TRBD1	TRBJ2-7	CASSRGSRGQGRVSYEQYF	TGTGCCAGCAGCCGTGGGTCGAGGGGACAGGGGAGAGTGAGCTACGAGCAGTACTTC